This T cell receptor (beta chain) was profiled in a study of Ad26.COV2.S vaccination and SARS-CoV-2 variants. The treatment was: roughly 19 received Ad26.COV2.S at low or high dose, single or two shots; about 5 received placebo; per-sample allocation not given. Repertoires come from day 63 after the first vaccine or placebo injection. To note about this clone: The target antigen is unknown.

Profiled with immunoSEQ multiplex PCR; TCRdb holds only in-frame clones, not every one. The table has about 680,000 clones, more than 70% seen once. This CDR3 is 15 amino acids long. V was clipped by 6 bases and J by 4 bases, with 17 bases between them. CDR1 is SGHDT and CDR2 is YYEEEE in the germline V gene. General study points: Analyses that measured TCR breadth and depth may have underestimated total T cell responses.

The rearrangement links TRBV5-6 to TRBJ1-5; a possible D gene is TRBD1 (5 bases). The sample was peripheral blood, taken in a trial of Ad26.COV2.S vaccine versus placebo. The sequence came from a person aged 18-65 years who received the Ad26.COV2.S COVID-19 vaccine or a placebo. The CDR3 DNA sequence: TGTGCCAGCAATTCGGGGGGAGGCTGGAATCAGCCCCAGCATTTT. Its translation is CASNSGGGWNQPQHF.